This entry concerns a single T cell receptor beta chain. V lost 2 bases and J lost 0, with 8 bases in between. This CDR3 region has 14 residues. Germline assignment: CDR1 KGHSH and CDR2 LQKENI. The repertoire was sequenced with immunoSEQ multiplex PCR; TCRdb's copy has only in-frame clones and lacks some. Of approximately 300,000 clones detected, over 75% appear once; the ten largest clones hold 1%. The data were obtained in a study of blood T cell repertoires in COVID-19. This receptor was identified in a man in his fifties with active or convalescent COVID-19. The chain joins TRBV18 to TRBJ2-7; the D is unclear. Specimen: peripheral blood. The CDR3 sequence is CASSPFPGSYEQYF. DNA for the CDR3: TGTGCCAGCTCACCATTTCCCGGCTCCTACGAGCAGTACTTC. Full variable domain (outside the CDR3, taken from reference TRBV18 and TRBJ2-7): NAGVMQNPRHLVRRRGQEARLRCSPMKGHSHVYWYRQLPEEGLKFMVYLQKENIIDESGMPKERFSAEFPKEGPSILRIQQVVRGDSAAYFCASSPFPGSYEQYFGPGTRLTVT.